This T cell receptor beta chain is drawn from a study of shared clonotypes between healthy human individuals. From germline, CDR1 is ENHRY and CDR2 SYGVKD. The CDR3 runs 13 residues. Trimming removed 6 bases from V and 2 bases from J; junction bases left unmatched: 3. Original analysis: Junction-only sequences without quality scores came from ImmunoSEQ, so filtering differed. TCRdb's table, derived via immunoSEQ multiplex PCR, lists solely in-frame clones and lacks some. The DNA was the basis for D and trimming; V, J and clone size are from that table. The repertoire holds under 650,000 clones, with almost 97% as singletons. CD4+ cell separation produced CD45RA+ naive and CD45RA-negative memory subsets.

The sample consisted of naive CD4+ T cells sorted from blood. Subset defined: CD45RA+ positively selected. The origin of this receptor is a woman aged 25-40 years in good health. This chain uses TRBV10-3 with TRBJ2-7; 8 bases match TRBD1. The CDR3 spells CAISTGQAYEQYF. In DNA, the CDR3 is TGTGCCATCAGCACGGGACAGGCCTACGAGCAGTACTTC.